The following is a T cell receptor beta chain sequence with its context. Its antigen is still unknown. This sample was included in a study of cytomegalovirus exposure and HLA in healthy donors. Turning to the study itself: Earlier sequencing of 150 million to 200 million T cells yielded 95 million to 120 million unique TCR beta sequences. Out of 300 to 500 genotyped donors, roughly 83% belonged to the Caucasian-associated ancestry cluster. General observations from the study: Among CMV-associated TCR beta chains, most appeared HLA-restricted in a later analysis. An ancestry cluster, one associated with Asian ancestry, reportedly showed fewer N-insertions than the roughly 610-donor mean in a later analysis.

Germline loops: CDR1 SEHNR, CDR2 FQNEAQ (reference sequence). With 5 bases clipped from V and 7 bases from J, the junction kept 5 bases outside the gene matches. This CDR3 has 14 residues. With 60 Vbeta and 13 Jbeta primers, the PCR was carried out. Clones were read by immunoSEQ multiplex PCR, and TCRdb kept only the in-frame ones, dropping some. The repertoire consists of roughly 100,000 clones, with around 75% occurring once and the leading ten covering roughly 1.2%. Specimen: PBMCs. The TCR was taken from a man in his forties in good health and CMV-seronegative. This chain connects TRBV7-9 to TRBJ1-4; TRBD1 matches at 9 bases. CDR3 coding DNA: TGTGCCAGCAGCCCACAGGGGGCAGTTGAAAAACTGTTTTTT. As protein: CASSPQGAVEKLFF.